Listed below are T cell receptor beta chains from one sample, sequenced in a study of blood T cell repertoires in COVID-19. Sequenced by immunoSEQ multiplex PCR; TCRdb stores in-frame clones only, minus some. The table lists approximately 250,000 clones, around 93% of them singletons, with less than 3.5% in the top ten. Sequenced input: PBMCs or T cells enriched from blood (not recorded which). Every receptor here comes from a middle-aged man who had been exposed to COVID-19. CDR3s leave out the opening cysteine and the closing phenylalanine or tryptophan.

j_call v_call cdr3_aa
TRBJ2-7 TRBV5-8 ASSGRQGINYEQY
TRBJ2-7 TRBV29-1 SVRTLDSGSSYEQY
TRBJ2-7 TRBV7-9 ASSPKEGAYEQY
TRBJ2-1 TRBV11-3 ASSLDLGAYNEQF
TRBJ2-1 TRBV5-5 ASSLAQITYNEQF
TRBJ1-3 TRBV9 ASSVEIAGSGNTIY
TRBJ1-1 TRBV7-3 ASSPGLNTEAF
TRBJ2-7 TRBV11-2 ASSFREYEQY
TRBJ2-2 TRBV30 AWSTTGTSINRELF
TRBJ2-1 TRBV19 ATELAGQSYNEQF
TRBJ1-4 TRBV19 ASSAESNEKLF
TRBJ2-1 TRBV9 ASSGRDSNEQF
TRBJ1-2 TRBV4-1 ASSPSGQGNYGYT
TRBJ2-1 TRBV28 ASSTNSGSYNEQF